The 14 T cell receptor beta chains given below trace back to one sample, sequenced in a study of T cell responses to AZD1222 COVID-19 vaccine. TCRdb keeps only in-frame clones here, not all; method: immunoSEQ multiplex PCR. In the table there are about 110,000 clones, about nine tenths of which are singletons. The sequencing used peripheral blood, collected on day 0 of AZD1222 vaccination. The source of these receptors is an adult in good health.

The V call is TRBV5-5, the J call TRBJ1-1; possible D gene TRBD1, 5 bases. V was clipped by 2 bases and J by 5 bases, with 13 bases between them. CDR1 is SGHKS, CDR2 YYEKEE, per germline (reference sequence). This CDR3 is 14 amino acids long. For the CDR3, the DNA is TGTGCCAGCAGCTTTTCATTGGGGGGGACTGAAGCTTTCTTT. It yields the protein CASSFSLGGTEAFF.

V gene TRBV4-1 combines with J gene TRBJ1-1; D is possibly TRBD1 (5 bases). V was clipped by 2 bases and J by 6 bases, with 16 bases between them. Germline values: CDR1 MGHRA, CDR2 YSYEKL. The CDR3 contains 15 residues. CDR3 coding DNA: TGCGCCAGCAGCCAACCCTCCCAAGGGACCCCTGAAGCTTTCTTT. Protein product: CASSQPSQGTPEAFF.

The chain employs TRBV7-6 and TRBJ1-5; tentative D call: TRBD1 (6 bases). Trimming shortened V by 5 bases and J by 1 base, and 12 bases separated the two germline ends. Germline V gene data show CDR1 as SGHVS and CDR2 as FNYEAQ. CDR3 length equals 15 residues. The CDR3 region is CASSPDSLSNQPQHF. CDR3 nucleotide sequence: TGTGCCAGCAGCCCGGACAGCTTAAGCAATCAGCCCCAGCATTTT.

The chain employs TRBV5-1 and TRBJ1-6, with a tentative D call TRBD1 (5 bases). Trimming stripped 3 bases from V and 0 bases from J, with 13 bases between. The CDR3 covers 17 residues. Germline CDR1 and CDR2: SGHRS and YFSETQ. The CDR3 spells CASSSGHGSSYNSPLHF. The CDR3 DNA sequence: TGCGCCAGCAGCTCCGGACACGGTAGCTCCTATAATTCACCCCTCCACTTT.

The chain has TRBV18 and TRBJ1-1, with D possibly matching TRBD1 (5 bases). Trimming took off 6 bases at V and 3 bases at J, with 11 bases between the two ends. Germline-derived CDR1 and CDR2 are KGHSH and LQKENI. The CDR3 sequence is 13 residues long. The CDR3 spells CASSHGGDTEAFF. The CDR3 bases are TGTGCCAGCTCTCATGGGGGGGACACTGAAGCTTTCTTT.

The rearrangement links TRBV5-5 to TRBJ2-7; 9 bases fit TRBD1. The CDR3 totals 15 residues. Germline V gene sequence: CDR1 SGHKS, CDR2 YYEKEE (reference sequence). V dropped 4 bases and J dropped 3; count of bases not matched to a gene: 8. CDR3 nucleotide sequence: TGTGCCAGCAGCACCGGGACAGGGAGAGGCTACGAGCAGTACTTC. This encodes CASSTGTGRGYEQYF.

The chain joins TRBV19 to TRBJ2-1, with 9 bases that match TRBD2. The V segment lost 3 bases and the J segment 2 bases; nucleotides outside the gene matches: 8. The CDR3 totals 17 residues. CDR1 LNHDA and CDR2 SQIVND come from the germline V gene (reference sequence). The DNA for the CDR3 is TGTGCCAGTAGTATTTCGGCGGGGGGGGCACCCTACAATGAGCAGTTCTTC. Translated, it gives CASSISAGGAPYNEQFF. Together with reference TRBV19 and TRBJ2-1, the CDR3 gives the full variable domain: DGGITQSPKYLFRKEGQNVTLSCEQNLNHDAMYWYRQDPGQGLRLIYYSQIVNDFQKGDIAEGYSVSREKKESFPLTVTSAQKNPTAFYLCASSISAGGAPYNEQFFGPGTRLTVL.

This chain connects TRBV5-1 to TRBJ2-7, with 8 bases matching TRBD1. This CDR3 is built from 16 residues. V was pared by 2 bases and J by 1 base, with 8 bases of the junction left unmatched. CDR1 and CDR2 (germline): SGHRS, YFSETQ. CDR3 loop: CASSFLRQGHSYEQYF. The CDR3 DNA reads TGCGCCAGCAGCTTCTTAAGACAGGGGCATTCCTACGAGCAGTACTTC.

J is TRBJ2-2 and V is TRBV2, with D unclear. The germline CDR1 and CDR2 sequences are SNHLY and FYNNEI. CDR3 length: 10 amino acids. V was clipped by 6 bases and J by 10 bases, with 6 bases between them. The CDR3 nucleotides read TGTGCCAGCAGCTCCGAGGAGCTGTTTTTT. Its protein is CASSSEELFF.

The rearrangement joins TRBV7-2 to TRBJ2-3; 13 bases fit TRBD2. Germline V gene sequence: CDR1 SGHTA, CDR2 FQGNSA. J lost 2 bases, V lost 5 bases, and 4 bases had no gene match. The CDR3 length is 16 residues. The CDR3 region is CASSPGTSGVTDTQYF. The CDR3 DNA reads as TGTGCCAGCAGCCCAGGGACTAGCGGGGTCACAGATACGCAGTATTTT.

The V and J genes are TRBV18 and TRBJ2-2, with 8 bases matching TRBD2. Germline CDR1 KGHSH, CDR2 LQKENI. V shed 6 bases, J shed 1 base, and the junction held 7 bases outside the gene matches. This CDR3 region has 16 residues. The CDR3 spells CASSPTGTRNTGELFF. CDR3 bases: TGTGCCAGCTCCCCAACCGGGACTAGGAACACCGGGGAGCTGTTTTTT.

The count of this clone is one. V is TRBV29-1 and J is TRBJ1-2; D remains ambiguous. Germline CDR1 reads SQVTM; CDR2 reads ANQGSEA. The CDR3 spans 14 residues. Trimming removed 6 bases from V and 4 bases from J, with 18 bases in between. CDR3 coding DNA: TGCAGCGTCGGGGAGCTCTCAAGCCTCTATGGCTACACCTTC. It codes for CSVGELSSLYGYTF.

The CDR3 sequence: CASGLSNTEAFF. In DNA form, the CDR3 reads TGTGCCTCCGGGCTTTCGAACACTGAAGCTTTCTTT. The chain links TRBV30 to TRBJ1-1; D is unclear. The CDR3 is 12 amino acids. V was clipped by 7 bases and J by 1 base, with 10 bases between them. Germline V gene sequence: CDR1 GTSNPN, CDR2 SVGIG (reference sequence).

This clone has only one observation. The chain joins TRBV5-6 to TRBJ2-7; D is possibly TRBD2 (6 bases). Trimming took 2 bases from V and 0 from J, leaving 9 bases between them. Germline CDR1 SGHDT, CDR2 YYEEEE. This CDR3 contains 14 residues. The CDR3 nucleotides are TGTGCCAGCAGCTTAGGAGGGAGCTCCTACGAGCAGTACTTC. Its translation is CASSLGGSSYEQYF. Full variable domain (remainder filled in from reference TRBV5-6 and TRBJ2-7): DAGVTQSPTHLIKTRGQQVTLRCSPKSGHDTVSWYQQALGQGPQFIFQYYEEEERQRGNFPDRFSGHQFPNYSSELNVNALLLGDSALYLCASSLGGSSYEQYFGPGTRLTVT.